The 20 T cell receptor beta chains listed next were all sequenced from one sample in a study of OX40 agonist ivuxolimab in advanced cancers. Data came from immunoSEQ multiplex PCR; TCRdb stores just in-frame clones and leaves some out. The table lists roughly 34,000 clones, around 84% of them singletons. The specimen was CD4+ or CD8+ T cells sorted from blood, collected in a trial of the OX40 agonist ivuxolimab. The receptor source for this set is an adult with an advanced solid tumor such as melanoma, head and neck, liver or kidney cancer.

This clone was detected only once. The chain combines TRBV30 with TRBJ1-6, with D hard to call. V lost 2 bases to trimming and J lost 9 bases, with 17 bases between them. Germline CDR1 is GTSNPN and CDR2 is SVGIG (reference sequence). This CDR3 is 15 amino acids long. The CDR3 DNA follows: TGTGCCTGGAGTTACCAACAGCTAACCCCTTCACCCCTCCACTTT. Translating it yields CAWSYQQLTPSPLHF.

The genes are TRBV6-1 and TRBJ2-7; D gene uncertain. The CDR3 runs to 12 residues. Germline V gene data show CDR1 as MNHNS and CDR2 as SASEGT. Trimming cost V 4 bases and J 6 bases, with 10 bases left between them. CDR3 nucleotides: TGTGCCAGCAGTGCCCCAGGTGGCGAGCAGTACTTC. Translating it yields CASSAPGGEQYF.

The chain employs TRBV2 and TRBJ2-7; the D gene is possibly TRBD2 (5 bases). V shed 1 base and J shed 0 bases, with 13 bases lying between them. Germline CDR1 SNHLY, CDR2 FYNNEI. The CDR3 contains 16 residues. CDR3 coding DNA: TGTGCCAGCAGTGAAGTGGCGGGTGGAAGCTCCTACGAGCAGTACTTC. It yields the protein CASSEVAGGSSYEQYF.

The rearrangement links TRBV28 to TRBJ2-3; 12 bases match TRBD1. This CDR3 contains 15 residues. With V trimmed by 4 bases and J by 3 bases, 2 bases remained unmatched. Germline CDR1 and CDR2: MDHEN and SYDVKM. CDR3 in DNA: TGTGCCAGCAGTTCGGGACAGGGGGCGACAGATACGCAGTATTTT. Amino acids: CASSSGQGATDTQYF.

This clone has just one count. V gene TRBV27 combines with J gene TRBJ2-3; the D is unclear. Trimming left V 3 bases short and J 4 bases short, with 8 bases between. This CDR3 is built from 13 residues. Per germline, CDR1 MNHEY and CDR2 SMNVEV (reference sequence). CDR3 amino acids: CASSFVAPDTQYF. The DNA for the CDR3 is TGTGCCAGCAGTTTCGTGGCCCCAGATACGCAGTATTTT.

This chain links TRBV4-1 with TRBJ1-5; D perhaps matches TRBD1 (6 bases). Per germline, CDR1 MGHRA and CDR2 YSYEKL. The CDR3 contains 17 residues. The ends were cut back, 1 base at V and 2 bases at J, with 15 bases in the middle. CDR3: CASSQVPGDEGNQPQHF. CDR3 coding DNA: TGCGCCAGCAGCCAAGTTCCAGGGGACGAGGGCAATCAGCCCCAGCATTTT.

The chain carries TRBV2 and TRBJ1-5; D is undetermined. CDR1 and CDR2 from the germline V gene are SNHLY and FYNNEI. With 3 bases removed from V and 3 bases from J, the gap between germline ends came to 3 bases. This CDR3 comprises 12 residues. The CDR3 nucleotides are TGTGCCAGCAGTGATCCCAATCAGCCCCAGCATTTT. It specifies CASSDPNQPQHF. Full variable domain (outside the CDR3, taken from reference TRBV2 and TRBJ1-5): EPEVTQTPSHQVTQMGQEVILRCVPISNHLYFYWYRQILGQKVEFLVSFYNNEISEKSEIFDDQFSVERPDGSNFTLKIRSTKLEDSAMYFCASSDPNQPQHFGDGTRLSIL.

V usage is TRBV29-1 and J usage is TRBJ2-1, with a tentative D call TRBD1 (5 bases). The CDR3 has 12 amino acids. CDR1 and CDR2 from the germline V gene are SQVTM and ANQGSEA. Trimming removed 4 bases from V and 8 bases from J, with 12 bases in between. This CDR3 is CSVVARVDEQFF. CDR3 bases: TGCAGCGTTGTCGCCAGGGTGGATGAGCAGTTCTTC.

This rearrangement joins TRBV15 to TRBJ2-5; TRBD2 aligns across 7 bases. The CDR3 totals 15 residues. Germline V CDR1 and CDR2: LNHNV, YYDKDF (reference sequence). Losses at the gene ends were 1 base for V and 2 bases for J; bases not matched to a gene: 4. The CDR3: CATSRAGGGQETQYF. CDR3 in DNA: TGTGCCACCAGCAGAGCAGGCGGGGGACAAGAGACCCAGTACTTC.

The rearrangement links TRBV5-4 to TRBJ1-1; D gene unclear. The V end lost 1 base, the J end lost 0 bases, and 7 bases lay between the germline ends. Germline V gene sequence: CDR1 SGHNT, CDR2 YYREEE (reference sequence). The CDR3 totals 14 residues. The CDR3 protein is CASSLWVVNTEAFF. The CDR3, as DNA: TGTGCCAGCAGCTTGTGGGTTGTGAACACTGAAGCTTTCTTT.

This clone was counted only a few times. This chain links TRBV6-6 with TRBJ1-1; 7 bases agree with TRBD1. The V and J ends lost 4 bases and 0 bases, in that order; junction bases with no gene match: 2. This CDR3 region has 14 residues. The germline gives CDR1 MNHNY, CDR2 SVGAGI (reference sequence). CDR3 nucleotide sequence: TGTGCCAGCAGTTTGACAGGGATGAACACTGAAGCTTTCTTT. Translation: CASSLTGMNTEAFF.

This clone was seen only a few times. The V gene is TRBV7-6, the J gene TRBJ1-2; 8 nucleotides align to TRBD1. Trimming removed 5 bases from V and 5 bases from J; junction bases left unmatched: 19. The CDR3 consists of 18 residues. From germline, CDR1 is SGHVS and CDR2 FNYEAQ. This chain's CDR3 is CASSEWGDRPRRGYGYTF. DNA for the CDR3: TGTGCCAGCAGCGAATGGGGGGACAGGCCAAGACGTGGGTATGGCTACACCTTC.

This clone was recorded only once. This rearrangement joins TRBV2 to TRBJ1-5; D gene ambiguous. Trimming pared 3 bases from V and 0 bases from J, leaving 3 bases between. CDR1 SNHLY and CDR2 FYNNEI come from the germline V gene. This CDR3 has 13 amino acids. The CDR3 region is CASSEHSNQPQHF. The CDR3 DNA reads TGTGCCAGCAGTGAGCATAGCAATCAGCCCCAGCATTTT.

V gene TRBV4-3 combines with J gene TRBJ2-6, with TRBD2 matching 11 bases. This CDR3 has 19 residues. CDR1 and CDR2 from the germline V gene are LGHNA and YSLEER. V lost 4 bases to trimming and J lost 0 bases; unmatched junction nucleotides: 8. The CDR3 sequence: CASSPMLAGGFSGANVLTF. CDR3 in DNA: TGCGCCAGCAGCCCCATGCTAGCGGGAGGTTTCTCTGGGGCCAACGTCCTGACTTTC.

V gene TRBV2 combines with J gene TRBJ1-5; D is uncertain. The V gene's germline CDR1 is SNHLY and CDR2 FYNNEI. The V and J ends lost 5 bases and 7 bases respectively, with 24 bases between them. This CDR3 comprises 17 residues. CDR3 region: CASSFFLEHYCGQPQHF. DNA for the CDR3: TGTGCCAGCAGTTTTTTCTTGGAACACTATTGCGGACAGCCCCAGCATTTT.

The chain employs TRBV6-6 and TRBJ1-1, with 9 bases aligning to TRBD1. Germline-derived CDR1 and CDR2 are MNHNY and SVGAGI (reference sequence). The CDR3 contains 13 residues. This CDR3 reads CAGQGLRHTEAFF. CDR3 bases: TGTGCAGGACAGGGGTTGCGGCACACTGAAGCTTTCTTT.

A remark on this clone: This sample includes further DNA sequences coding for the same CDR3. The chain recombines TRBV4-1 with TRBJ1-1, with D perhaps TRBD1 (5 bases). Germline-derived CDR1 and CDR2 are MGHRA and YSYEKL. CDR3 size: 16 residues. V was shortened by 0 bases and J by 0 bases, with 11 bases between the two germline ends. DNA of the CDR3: TGCGCCAGCAGCCAAGACTCCCCAGGGCTGAACACTGAAGCTTTCTTT. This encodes CASSQDSPGLNTEAFF.

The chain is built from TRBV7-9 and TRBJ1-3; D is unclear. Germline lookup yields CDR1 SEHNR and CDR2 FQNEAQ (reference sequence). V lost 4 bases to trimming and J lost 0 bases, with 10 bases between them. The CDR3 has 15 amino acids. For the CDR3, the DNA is TGTGCCAGCAGCTCCCTTGAGGTCTCTGGAAACACCATATATTTT. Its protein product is CASSSLEVSGNTIYF.

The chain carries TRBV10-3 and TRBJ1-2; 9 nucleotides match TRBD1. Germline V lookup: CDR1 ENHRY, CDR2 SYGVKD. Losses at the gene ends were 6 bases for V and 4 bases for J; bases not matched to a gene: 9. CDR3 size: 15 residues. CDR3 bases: TGTGCCATCAGAAAAACCGGGACAGGGATCTATGGCTACACCTTC. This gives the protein CAIRKTGTGIYGYTF.

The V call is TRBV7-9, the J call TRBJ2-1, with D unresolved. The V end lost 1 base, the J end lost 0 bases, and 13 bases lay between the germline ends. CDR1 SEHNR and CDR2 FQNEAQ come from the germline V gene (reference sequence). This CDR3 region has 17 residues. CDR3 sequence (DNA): TGTGCCAGCAGCTTAGTCGGGTACTCACCCTCCTACAATGAGCAGTTCTTC. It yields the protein CASSLVGYSPSYNEQFF.